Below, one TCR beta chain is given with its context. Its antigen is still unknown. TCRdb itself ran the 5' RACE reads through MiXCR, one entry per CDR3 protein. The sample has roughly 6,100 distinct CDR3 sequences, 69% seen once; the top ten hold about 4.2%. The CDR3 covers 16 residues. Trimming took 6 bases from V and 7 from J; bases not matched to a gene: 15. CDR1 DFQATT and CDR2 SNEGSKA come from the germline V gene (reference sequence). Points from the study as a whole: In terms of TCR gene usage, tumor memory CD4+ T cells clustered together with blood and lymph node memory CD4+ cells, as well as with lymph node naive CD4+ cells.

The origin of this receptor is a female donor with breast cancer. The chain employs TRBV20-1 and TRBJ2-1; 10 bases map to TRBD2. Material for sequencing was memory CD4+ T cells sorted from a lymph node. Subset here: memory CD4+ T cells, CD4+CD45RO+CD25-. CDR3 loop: CSATLAGAYTRNEQFF. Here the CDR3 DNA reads TGCAGTGCCACTCTAGCGGGAGCTTATACTAGGAATGAGCAGTTCTTC.